The rows below give T cell receptor beta chains drawn from one sample of a study of identical twins. A single record per CDR3 protein comes from TCRdb applying MiXCR to the 5' RACE reads. The data contain 400,000 to 500,000 distinct CDR3 sequences, about 18% of them singletons. The sequencing input was naive T cells sorted from blood. All receptors come from a man in his forties or fifties in good health. Both conserved end residues are part of each CDR3. D genes are given only for firm matches. Expanded clones are given a class, and other clones once, few, many or no size at all.

D: .; length: 11; J: TRBJ2-1; V: TRBV29-1; size: few; CDR3: CSVEDETGQFF; DNA: TGCAGCGTTGAAGATGAGACGGGACAGTTCTTC
D: .; length: 18; J: TRBJ2-2; V: TRBV5-1; size: few; CDR3: CASSPLGSGGPNTGELFF; DNA: TGCGCCAGCAGCCCTCTAGGGTCTGGGGGCCCGAACACCGGGGAGCTGTTTTTT
D: .; length: 14; J: TRBJ1-2; V: TRBV10-3; size: .; CDR3: CAIGAGTATGGYTF; DNA: TGTGCCATCGGAGCCGGGACCGCGACGGGTGGCTACACCTTC
D: .; length: 15; J: TRBJ2-2; V: TRBV12-3/TRBV12-4; size: many; CDR3: CASSLGLTNTGELFF; DNA: TGTGCCAGCAGTTTGGGACTGACGAACACCGGGGAGCTGTTTTTT
D: .; length: 14; J: TRBJ2-5; V: TRBV5-1; size: .; CDR3: CASSLEASTQTQYF; DNA: TGCGCCAGCAGCTTGGAGGCTAGCACACAGACCCAGTACTTC
D: TRBD1; length: 15; J: TRBJ2-7; V: TRBV4-3; size: .; CDR3: CASSFGTESSYEQYF; DNA: TGCGCCAGCAGTTTTGGGACAGAAAGCTCCTACGAGCAGTACTTC
D: TRBD1; length: 16; J: TRBJ2-7; V: TRBV27; size: few; CDR3: CASSLLPGTGDYEQYF; DNA: TGTGCCAGCAGTTTACTGCCCGGGACAGGGGACTACGAGCAGTACTTC
D: .; length: 12; J: TRBJ2-2; V: TRBV10-3; size: few; CDR3: CAISRDTGELFF; DNA: TGTGCCATCAGTCGGGACACCGGGGAGCTGTTTTTT
D: .; length: 13; J: TRBJ2-7; V: TRBV9; size: .; CDR3: CASSPLNPSEQYF; DNA: TGTGCCAGCAGCCCCCTCAACCCCAGCGAGCAGTACTTC
D: .; length: 13; J: TRBJ2-7; V: TRBV15; size: .; CDR3: CATSRGSPPEQYF; DNA: TGTGCCACCAGCAGAGGATCCCCCCCCGAGCAGTACTTC
D: TRBD1; length: 15; J: TRBJ2-7; V: TRBV7-9; size: few; CDR3: CASSSDRERSDEQYF; DNA: TGTGCCAGCAGCTCGGACAGGGAGAGATCCGACGAGCAGTACTTC
D: TRBD1; length: 16; J: TRBJ1-5; V: TRBV20-1; size: .; CDR3: CSARAGQGTSNQPQHF; DNA: TGCAGTGCTAGAGCAGGACAGGGGACTAGCAATCAGCCCCAGCATTTT
D: TRBD2; length: 16; J: TRBJ2-1; V: TRBV12-3/TRBV12-4; size: few; CDR3: CASSFGEREWYNEQFF; DNA: TGTGCCAGCAGTTTTGGGGAGCGGGAGTGGTACAATGAGCAGTTCTTC
D: TRBD2; length: 14; J: TRBJ2-7; V: TRBV20-1; size: .; CDR3: CSASVSGGSYEQYF; DNA: TGCAGTGCTAGTGTAAGCGGGGGGTCCTACGAGCAGTACTTC
D: .; length: 14; J: TRBJ2-2; V: TRBV29-1; size: few; CDR3: CSVSLGANTGELFF; DNA: TGCAGCGTCTCCCTAGGTGCGAACACCGGGGAGCTGTTTTTT
D: .; length: 15; J: TRBJ2-7; V: TRBV18; size: few; CDR3: CASSPDRSPSYEQYF; DNA: TGTGCCAGCTCGCCCGACAGGAGTCCATCCTACGAGCAGTACTTC
D: .; length: 13; J: TRBJ2-2; V: TRBV10-2; size: many; CDR3: CASRTGATGELFF; DNA: TGCGCCAGCAGGACGGGGGCTACCGGGGAGCTGTTTTTT
D: TRBD2; length: 15; J: TRBJ2-5; V: TRBV15; size: many; CDR3: CATSRYAGGRETQYF; DNA: TGTGCCACCAGCAGATACGCGGGGGGGCGAGAGACCCAGTACTTC
D: TRBD2; length: 17; J: TRBJ2-1; V: TRBV12-3/TRBV12-4; size: many; CDR3: CASSFRAGVPSYNEQFF; DNA: TGTGCCAGCAGTTTCAGAGCGGGAGTTCCATCCTACAATGAGCAGTTCTTC
D: .; length: 16; J: TRBJ2-2; V: TRBV2; size: many; CDR3: CASSPMPGEGTGELFF; DNA: TGTGCCAGCAGTCCCATGCCAGGCGAAGGGACCGGGGAGCTGTTTTTT
D: .; length: 12; J: TRBJ1-2; V: TRBV12-3/TRBV12-4; size: many; CDR3: CASSPGNYGYTF; DNA: TGTGCCAGCAGTCCCGGGAACTATGGCTACACCTTC
D: .; length: 15; J: TRBJ2-7; V: TRBV5-5; size: few; CDR3: CASSLALTEYYEQYF; DNA: TGTGCCAGCAGCTTGGCCTTGACGGAATACTACGAGCAGTACTTC
D: TRBD1; length: 16; J: TRBJ2-7; V: TRBV4-2; size: .; CDR3: CASSQEWGQLNYEQYF; DNA: TGTGCCAGCAGCCAAGAATGGGGACAGTTAAATTACGAGCAGTACTTC
D: TRBD2; length: 12; J: TRBJ2-4; V: TRBV13; size: .; CDR3: CASSLASGAQYF; DNA: TGTGCCAGCAGCCTGGCTAGCGGGGCCCAGTACTTC
D: .; length: 14; J: TRBJ2-3; V: TRBV18; size: few; CDR3: CASSADSRKDTQYF; DNA: TGTGCCAGCTCAGCGGACAGTCGAAAGGATACGCAGTATTTT
D: .; length: 14; J: TRBJ2-5; V: TRBV12-3/TRBV12-4; size: few; CDR3: CASRLGTSQETQYF; DNA: TGTGCCAGCAGACTTGGAACTAGCCAAGAGACCCAGTACTTC
D: TRBD2; length: 16; J: TRBJ2-5; V: TRBV7-2; size: many; CDR3: CASSLGGRGPQETQYF; DNA: TGTGCCAGCAGCTTAGGAGGGAGGGGTCCCCAAGAGACCCAGTACTTC
D: TRBD1; length: 14; J: TRBJ1-4; V: TRBV7-9; size: .; CDR3: CASSSNRGLEKLFF; DNA: TGTGCCAGCAGCTCCAACAGGGGGCTTGAAAAACTGTTTTTT
D: .; length: 11; J: TRBJ1-1; V: TRBV30; size: few; CDR3: CAWKTGARAFF; DNA: TGTGCCTGGAAAACCGGGGCCCGAGCTTTCTTT
D: TRBD2; length: 16; J: TRBJ2-3; V: TRBV5-1; size: .; CDR3: CASSSGLAGLTDTQYF; DNA: TGCGCCAGCAGCTCAGGACTAGCGGGATTGACAGATACGCAGTATTTT
D: TRBD2; length: 14; J: TRBJ2-1; V: TRBV20-1; size: .; CDR3: CSAIAGGPGNEQFF; DNA: TGCAGTGCCATAGCGGGAGGGCCGGGAAATGAGCAGTTCTTC
D: TRBD2; length: 15; J: TRBJ2-3; V: TRBV7-2; size: many; CDR3: CASSSKRGNTDTQYF; DNA: TGTGCCAGCAGCTCCAAGCGGGGAAACACAGATACGCAGTATTTT
D: TRBD2; length: 17; J: TRBJ2-1; V: TRBV4-3; size: .; CDR3: CASSRQIIAGGVDEQFF; DNA: TGCGCCAGCAGCCGACAAATAATAGCGGGAGGGGTCGATGAGCAGTTCTTC
D: TRBD1; length: 16; J: TRBJ2-1; V: TRBV4-2; size: .; CDR3: CASSQGAQGSYNEQFF; DNA: TGTGCCAGCAGCCAAGGTGCACAGGGGTCCTACAATGAGCAGTTCTTC
D: TRBD1; length: 14; J: TRBJ2-1; V: TRBV7-9; size: .; CDR3: CASSQVTGAGEQFF; DNA: TGTGCCAGCAGTCAGGTGACAGGGGCAGGGGAGCAGTTCTTC
D: TRBD2; length: 19; J: TRBJ2-4; V: TRBV4-1; size: .; CDR3: CASSTSGLAGGVTKNIQYF; DNA: TGCGCCAGCAGCACGAGCGGACTAGCGGGGGGAGTAACCAAAAACATTCAGTACTTC
D: .; length: 13; J: TRBJ1-1; V: TRBV5-1; size: many; CDR3: CASSLEVGTEAFF; DNA: TGCGCCAGCAGCTTGGAGGTCGGGACTGAAGCTTTCTTT
D: .; length: 13; J: TRBJ1-2; V: TRBV6-5; size: many; CDR3: CASSYSGNYGYTF; DNA: TGTGCCAGCAGTTACTCGGGGAACTATGGCTACACCTTC
D: .; length: 14; J: TRBJ1-4; V: TRBV20-1; size: .; CDR3: CSAIPGATNKKLFF; DNA: TGCAGTGCAATACCGGGAGCAACTAATAAAAAACTGTTTTTT
D: .; length: 15; J: TRBJ2-5; V: TRBV12-3/TRBV12-4; size: .; CDR3: CASSEAGYQQETQYF; DNA: TGTGCCAGCTCCGAGGCAGGGTATCAACAAGAGACCCAGTACTTC
D: TRBD2; length: 19; J: TRBJ2-7; V: TRBV11-2; size: few; CDR3: CASSFRTSGGQRRSYEQYF; DNA: TGTGCCAGCAGCTTCCGGACTAGCGGGGGGCAACGGCGATCCTACGAGCAGTACTTC
D: .; length: 17; J: TRBJ1-1; V: TRBV4-2; size: few; CDR3: CASSQGLLQRRNTEAFF; DNA: TGTGCCAGCAGCCAAGGACTTTTACAAAGGAGGAACACTGAAGCTTTCTTT
D: .; length: 15; J: TRBJ2-5; V: TRBV10-3; size: .; CDR3: CAISAIRGGEETQYF; DNA: TGTGCCATCAGTGCCATCCGAGGGGGAGAAGAGACCCAGTACTTC
D: TRBD2; length: 14; J: TRBJ2-1; V: TRBV20-1; size: .; CDR3: CSASRPGGPGEQFF; DNA: TGCAGTGCTAGCCGCCCGGGAGGGCCGGGTGAGCAGTTCTTC
D: .; length: 14; J: TRBJ1-2; V: TRBV21-1; size: few; CDR3: CASSEDRGSGGYTF; DNA: TGTGCCAGCAGCGAGGACAGGGGGAGCGGTGGCTACACCTTC
D: .; length: 10; J: TRBJ2-3; V: TRBV27; size: many; CDR3: CASVLGTQYF; DNA: TGTGCCAGCGTTTTAGGTACGCAGTATTTT
D: .; length: 16; J: TRBJ2-1; V: TRBV19; size: .; CDR3: CASSSQGWAFNREQFF; DNA: TGTGCCAGTAGTTCTCAGGGATGGGCCTTTAATCGTGAGCAGTTCTTC
D: .; length: 15; J: TRBJ1-4; V: TRBV5-5; size: many; CDR3: CASSYGTPSGRKLFF; DNA: TGTGCCAGCAGCTATGGGACCCCCTCGGGTCGAAAACTGTTTTTT
D: .; length: 13; J: TRBJ2-7; V: TRBV29-1; size: many; CDR3: CSVEAPHPYEQYF; DNA: TGCAGCGTTGAAGCACCACATCCCTACGAGCAGTACTTC
D: .; length: 12; J: TRBJ1-1; V: TRBV27; size: .; CDR3: CASRQGYAEAFF; DNA: TGTGCCAGCAGACAGGGATACGCTGAAGCTTTCTTT
D: .; length: 14; J: TRBJ2-1; V: TRBV29-1; size: many; CDR3: CSVARWDLGNEQFF; DNA: TGCAGCGTTGCCAGGTGGGACCTAGGCAATGAGCAGTTCTTC
D: TRBD2; length: 16; J: TRBJ2-7; V: TRBV20-1; size: many; CDR3: CSARTSGSSPTNEQYF; DNA: TGCAGTGCTCGGACTAGCGGAAGCTCCCCGACGAACGAGCAGTACTTC
D: .; length: 13; J: TRBJ1-1; V: TRBV6-5; size: .; CDR3: CASSYSRGAEAFF; DNA: TGTGCCAGCAGTTACTCAAGGGGCGCTGAAGCTTTCTTT
D: .; length: 16; J: TRBJ2-5; V: TRBV15; size: .; CDR3: CATSRDYAEYQETQYF; DNA: TGTGCCACCAGCAGAGATTATGCGGAGTACCAAGAGACCCAGTACTTC
D: .; length: 16; J: TRBJ2-4; V: TRBV4-1; size: .; CDR3: CASSQGFGPTKNIQYF; DNA: TGCGCCAGCAGCCAAGGATTCGGGCCTACCAAAAACATTCAGTACTTC
D: TRBD1; length: 18; J: TRBJ2-2; V: TRBV3-1; size: .; CDR3: CASSKFGQGASFAGELFF; DNA: TGTGCCAGCTCCAAGTTCGGACAGGGGGCAAGTTTTGCCGGGGAGCTGTTTTTT
D: .; length: 16; J: TRBJ2-2; V: TRBV12-3/TRBV12-4; size: .; CDR3: CASSPFVASNTGELFF; DNA: TGTGCCAGCAGTCCTTTTGTAGCTTCGAACACCGGGGAGCTGTTTTTT